These 29 T cell receptor beta chains originate from one sample sequenced in a study of Ad26.COV2.S vaccination and SARS-CoV-2 variants. The protocol was immunoSEQ multiplex PCR, while the TCRdb copy is restricted to in-frame clones and leaves out a portion. The table has around 500,000 clones, about nine tenths seen once. Documented treatment: 15 to 20 received Ad26.COV2.S at low or high dose, single or two shots; about 5 received placebo; per-sample allocation not given. Vaccine and placebo recipients were sampled on day 63 after the first injection. The material sequenced was peripheral blood, taken in a trial of Ad26.COV2.S vaccine versus placebo. The receptors were gathered from a person between 18 and 60 years old who received the Ad26.COV2.S COVID-19 vaccine or a placebo.

Only a few counts were recorded for this clone. The chain employs TRBV19 and TRBJ2-7; 13 bases are shared with TRBD2. Trimming removed 4 bases from V and 4 bases from J; junction bases left unmatched: 4. This CDR3 has 15 amino acids. CDR1 and CDR2 (germline): LNHDA, SQIVND (reference sequence). The CDR3 protein is CASSTGLAGPYEQYF. Here the CDR3 DNA reads TGTGCCAGTAGTACGGGACTAGCGGGGCCTTACGAGCAGTACTTC.

The rearrangement joins TRBV5-1 to TRBJ2-1; D could derive from TRBD1 or TRBD2 (5 bases each). V shed 0 bases and J shed 7 bases, with 17 bases lying between them. The length of the CDR3 is 16 residues. Germline V gives CDR1 SGHRS, CDR2 YFSETQ. The CDR3 spells CASSLAAGTGINEQFF. CDR3 bases: TGCGCCAGCAGCTTGGCGGCAGGGACGGGGATAAATGAGCAGTTCTTC.

This chain's CDR3 is CASSFSTAINYGYTF. The CDR3 DNA sequence: TGTGCCAGCAGCTTTTCGACAGCAATAAACTATGGCTACACCTTC. V is TRBV5-8 and J is TRBJ1-2; D may be TRBD1 (5 bases). V was shortened by 2 bases and J by 2 bases, with 13 bases between the two germline ends. The length of the CDR3 is 15 residues. Germline CDR1 reads SGHTS; CDR2 reads YDEGEE.

The V and J genes are TRBV18 and TRBJ1-2; TRBD1 matches 9 bases. CDR1 and CDR2 from the germline V gene are KGHSH and LQKENI. V lost 2 bases to trimming and J lost 6 bases; unmatched junction nucleotides: 7. The CDR3 consists of 15 residues. CDR3 residues: CASSPNVGQGNGYTF. CDR3 DNA: TGTGCCAGCTCACCAAATGTAGGACAGGGGAATGGCTACACCTTC.

V is TRBV27 and J is TRBJ2-3, with 7 bases identical to TRBD2. Losses at the gene ends were 6 bases for V and 1 base for J; bases not matched to a gene: 13. CDR1 and CDR2 from the germline V gene are MNHEY and SMNVEV (reference sequence). This CDR3 is built from 17 residues. CDR3 region: CASSPRAPSGGTDTQYF. The CDR3 nucleotides read TGTGCCAGCAGCCCACGCGCCCCTAGCGGAGGCACAGATACGCAGTATTTT.

This clone was seen a few times. The J gene is TRBJ2-1, the V gene TRBV11-3, with 9 bases lining up with TRBD1. The CDR3 loop spans 16 amino acids. Trimming took 5 bases from V and 5 from J; bases not matched to a gene: 10. The germline CDR1 and CDR2 sequences are SGHNT and YENEEA. The DNA of the CDR3 is TGTGCCAGCAGCCGCCCGCCCGGACAGGGGAACAATGAGCAGTTCTTC. Protein product: CASSRPPGQGNNEQFF.

The genes are TRBV7-2 and TRBJ2-4, with D tentatively TRBD2 (5 bases). CDR1 and CDR2 (germline): SGHTA, FQGNSA. The V end was cut by 1 base, the J end by 1 base, with 17 bases between. The CDR3 totals 18 residues. CDR3 nucleotides: TGTGCCAGCAGCTTAGGAGTTTTACGGGGTAGGGCCAAAAACATTCAGTACTTC. It encodes CASSLGVLRGRAKNIQYF.

The chain combines TRBV11-2 with TRBJ2-3; possible D gene TRBD2, 5 bases. Trimming shortened V by 4 bases and J by 7 bases, and 24 bases separated the two germline ends. In germline, CDR1 is SGHAT, CDR2 FQNNGV. The CDR3 spans 17 residues. In DNA form, the CDR3 reads TGTGCCAGCAGCTCCCCATACCAACTAGGACGCACGCATACGCAGTATTTT. It yields the protein CASSSPYQLGRTHTQYF.

V is TRBV7-3 and J is TRBJ2-7, with 8 nucleotides matching TRBD2. The trim removed 2 bases at V and 1 base at J, leaving 7 bases unmatched. CDR1 SGHTA and CDR2 FQGTGA come from the germline V gene. The CDR3 runs to 16 residues. For the CDR3, the DNA is TGTGCCAGCAGCTTAGCGGGAGGACCGGGATCCTACGAGCAGTACTTC. Translating gives CASSLAGGPGSYEQYF. Looking up the rest from reference TRBV7-3 and TRBJ2-7 gives the full variable domain: GAGVSQTPSNKVTEKGKYVELRCDPISGHTALYWYRQSLGQGPEFLIYFQGTGAADDSGLPNDRFFAVRPEGSVSTLKIQRTERGDSAVYLCASSLAGGPGSYEQYFGPGTRLTVT.

The rearrangement links TRBV7-2 to TRBJ1-2; D is possibly TRBD1 (6 bases). The length of the CDR3 is 15 residues. The V gene lost 6 bases and the J gene lost 0 bases, with 14 bases spanning the gap. The germline V gene encodes CDR1 SGHTA and CDR2 FQGNSA. CDR3 region: CASRPGGPANYGYTF. The CDR3 nucleotides are TGTGCCAGCAGACCCGGGGGCCCGGCTAACTATGGCTACACCTTC. The full variable domain, in which reference TRBV7-2 and TRBJ1-2 provide the parts outside the CDR3, is GAGVSQSPSNKVTEKGKDVELRCDPISGHTALYWYRQSLGQGLEFLIYFQGNSAPDKSGLPSDRFSAERTGGSVSTLTIQRTQQEDSAVYLCASRPGGPANYGYTFGSGTRLTVV.

The chain has TRBV7-9 and TRBJ2-3, with 10 bases fitting TRBD2. Germline-derived CDR1 and CDR2 are SEHNR and FQNEAQ (reference sequence). The CDR3 contains 18 residues. V lost 5 bases to trimming and J lost 0 bases; unmatched junction nucleotides: 11. In DNA, the CDR3 is TGTGCCAGCAGCCTAGGGGCTAGCGGGGGCCGAAGCACAGATACGCAGTATTTT. It is translated as CASSLGASGGRSTDTQYF.

This sequence joins TRBV7-2 and TRBJ1-5; 8 bases align to TRBD1. Germline loops: CDR1 SGHTA, CDR2 FQGNSA. V lost 0 bases, J lost 1 base, and 2 bases stayed unmatched. This CDR3 contains 16 residues. The CDR3 protein is CASSLAGTGSNQPQHF. For the CDR3, the DNA is TGTGCCAGCAGCTTAGCTGGGACAGGAAGCAATCAGCCCCAGCATTTT.

V and J are TRBV4-3 and TRBJ2-7; TRBD2 matches at 10 bases. V lost 3 bases and J lost 2; bases outside the gene matches: 7. The CDR3 contains 16 residues. Germline V gives CDR1 LGHNA, CDR2 YSLEER. The CDR3 loop reads CASSHTPGLATYEQYF. The CDR3, as DNA: TGCGCCAGCAGCCACACACCGGGACTAGCGACCTACGAGCAGTACTTC.

The V and J genes are TRBV11-2 and TRBJ2-1; weak D call: TRBD2 (6 bases). Germline V gene lookup returns CDR1 SGHAT and CDR2 FQNNGV. The CDR3 spans 16 residues. The ends were cut back, 1 base at V and 3 bases at J, with 13 bases in the middle. The DNA for the CDR3 is TGTGCCAGCAGCTTAGGTGCGGGAACCCGCTACAATGAGCAGTTCTTC. This sequence encodes CASSLGAGTRYNEQFF.

The chain carries TRBV27 and TRBJ2-6, with D unclear. Germline assignment: CDR1 MNHEY and CDR2 SMNVEV (reference sequence). V was clipped by 1 base and J by 0 bases, with 7 bases between them. This CDR3 has 16 residues. The CDR3, as DNA: TGTGCCAGCAGTTTATACTTCGGCTCTGGGGCCAACGTCCTGACTTTC. Its translation is CASSLYFGSGANVLTF.

V usage is TRBV6-2 or TRBV6-3 and J usage is TRBJ2-7, with D perhaps TRBD1 or TRBD2 (7 bases each). The V gene's germline CDR1 is MNHEY and CDR2 SVGEGT. This CDR3 comprises 16 residues. Trimming cost V 5 bases and J 2 bases, with 19 bases left between them. CDR3 bases: TGTGCCAGCAGTCGGGGGGACAGCTGGATTACCTACGAGCAGTACTTC. As protein: CASSRGDSWITYEQYF.

Comment on this clone: In the same sample, other DNA sequences code for this CDR3. The chain has TRBV5-1 and TRBJ1-2, with 10 bases fitting TRBD1. CDR3 length: 12 amino acids. CDR1 is SGHRS and CDR2 is YFSETQ in the germline V gene. Trimming at V came to 6 bases and at J to 6 bases, leaving 2 bases not matched to a gene. As DNA, the CDR3 is TGCGCCAGCACTGGGACAGGGGATGGCTACACCTTC. Amino acid sequence: CASTGTGDGYTF. Together with reference TRBV5-1 and TRBJ1-2, the CDR3 gives the full variable domain: KAGVTQTPRYLIKTRGQQVTLSCSPISGHRSVSWYQQTPGQGLQFLFEYFSETQRNKGNFPGRFSGRQFSNSRSEMNVSTLELGDSALYLCASTGTGDGYTFGSGTRLTVV.

The J gene is TRBJ1-5, the V gene TRBV6-5; 9 positions agree with TRBD1. The trim removed 10 bases at V and 7 bases at J, leaving 5 bases unmatched. From germline, CDR1 is MNHEY and CDR2 SVGAGI. The CDR3 is made up of 12 amino acids. The CDR3 DNA reads TGTGCCACGGGGACAGGGTGGCAGCCCCAGCATTTT. Protein: CATGTGWQPQHF.

This chain connects TRBV19 to TRBJ1-5; D unresolved. Germline V gene data show CDR1 as LNHDA and CDR2 as SQIVND (reference sequence). This CDR3 has 14 amino acids. Deletions cut 5 bases from V and 1 base from J, with 9 bases between. CDR3 nucleotides: TGTGCCAGTAGTGGGAGGTGGAGCAATCAGCCCCAGCATTTT. The encoded protein is CASSGRWSNQPQHF.

V usage is TRBV15 and J usage is TRBJ1-6; D perhaps matches TRBD1 (6 bases). V lost 2 bases and J lost 5, with 7 bases in between. This CDR3 comprises 14 residues. Germline assignment: CDR1 LNHNV and CDR2 YYDKDF (reference sequence). The CDR3 DNA is TGTGCCACCAGCAGAACAGGGAATAATTCACCCCTCCACTTT. Amino acids: CATSRTGNNSPLHF.

This clone showed up just once. The chain employs TRBV28 and TRBJ2-7, with D perhaps TRBD2 (6 bases). V lost 4 bases, J lost 6 bases, and 13 bases lay in between. Germline V gene data show CDR1 as MDHEN and CDR2 as SYDVKM. CDR3 size: 13 residues. Here the CDR3 DNA reads TGTGCCAGCAGTTCGGGACTGCCTTCCGAGCAGTACTTC. This encodes CASSSGLPSEQYF.

The rearrangement links TRBV3-1 (or the pseudogene TRBV3-2) to TRBJ2-7, with 9 bases that match TRBD2. Trimming cost V 4 bases and J 4 bases; bases outside gene matches: 5. This CDR3 contains 14 residues. Germline-derived CDR1 and CDR2 are LGHDT and YNNKEL (reference sequence). The CDR3, as DNA: TGTGCCAGCAGCCTGAGTAGCGGGAGTTACGAGCAGTACTTC. This sequence encodes CASSLSSGSYEQYF.

This chain joins TRBV4-1 and TRBJ1-2, with no clear D. Between the trimmed V and J ends, which lost 1 base and 4 bases, there was a span of 10 bases. CDR1 MGHRA and CDR2 YSYEKL come from the germline V gene. This CDR3 contains 14 residues. CDR3 residues: CASSQVLKFYGYTF. For the CDR3, the DNA is TGCGCCAGCAGCCAAGTATTAAAGTTCTATGGCTACACCTTC.

This chain joins TRBV30 and TRBJ2-4; D unclear. The CDR3 is made up of 16 amino acids. Trimming cost V 4 bases and J 0 bases, with 16 bases left between them. Germline V gene data show CDR1 as GTSNPN and CDR2 as SVGIG (reference sequence). The CDR3 spells CAWNSTPDPAKNIQYF. CDR3 sequence (DNA): TGTGCCTGGAATTCAACCCCGGACCCAGCCAAAAACATTCAGTACTTC.

The chain couples TRBV19 to TRBJ1-2, with D possibly being TRBD1 (6 bases). Germline V gene data show CDR1 as LNHDA and CDR2 as SQIVND (reference sequence). The CDR3 contains 16 residues. V was clipped by 5 bases and J by 4 bases, with 20 bases between them. CDR3 DNA: TGTGCCAGTAGTCCCCGAGGGGGGGCGTTTACCTATGGCTACACCTTC. Translating gives CASSPRGGAFTYGYTF.

The V and J genes are TRBV6-5 and TRBJ1-2; possible D gene TRBD1, 5 bases. Germline V gene sequence: CDR1 MNHEY, CDR2 SVGAGI. V lost 6 bases, J lost 1 base, and 15 bases lay in between. The CDR3 is 15 residues long. This CDR3 reads CASRPAGGNNYGYTF. In DNA, the CDR3 is TGTGCCAGCAGGCCTGCGGGGGGGAATAACTATGGCTACACCTTC.

The V call is TRBV7-3, the J call TRBJ2-1; the match to TRBD2 covers 14 bases. The CDR3 is 16 amino acids. V trimming: 5 bases; J trimming: 2 bases; junction bases outside the gene matches: 2. Germline loops: CDR1 SGHTA, CDR2 FQGTGA. The CDR3 bases are TGTGCCAGCAGCCCGGGACTAGCGGGGGCCTACAATGAGCAGTTCTTC. This codes for CASSPGLAGAYNEQFF.

The rearrangement joins TRBV7-2 to TRBJ1-5; the D gene is possibly TRBD1 (5 bases). Trimming left V 3 bases short and J 7 bases short, with 10 bases between. The CDR3 totals 13 residues. From germline, CDR1 is SGHTA and CDR2 FQGNSA. This CDR3 reads CASSFSQGQPQHF. Written as DNA, the CDR3 is TGTGCCAGCAGCTTTTCCCAGGGACAGCCCCAGCATTTT.

The V gene is TRBV18, the J gene TRBJ1-2; perhaps TRBD1 as D (6 bases). Germline V gene sequence: CDR1 KGHSH, CDR2 LQKENI. Trimming removed 2 bases at V and 6 bases at J, with 13 bases between. This CDR3 is 14 amino acids long. The DNA of the CDR3 is TGTGCCAGCTCACCAAGGACAGTCGGAAATGGCTACACCTTC. Its translation: CASSPRTVGNGYTF.